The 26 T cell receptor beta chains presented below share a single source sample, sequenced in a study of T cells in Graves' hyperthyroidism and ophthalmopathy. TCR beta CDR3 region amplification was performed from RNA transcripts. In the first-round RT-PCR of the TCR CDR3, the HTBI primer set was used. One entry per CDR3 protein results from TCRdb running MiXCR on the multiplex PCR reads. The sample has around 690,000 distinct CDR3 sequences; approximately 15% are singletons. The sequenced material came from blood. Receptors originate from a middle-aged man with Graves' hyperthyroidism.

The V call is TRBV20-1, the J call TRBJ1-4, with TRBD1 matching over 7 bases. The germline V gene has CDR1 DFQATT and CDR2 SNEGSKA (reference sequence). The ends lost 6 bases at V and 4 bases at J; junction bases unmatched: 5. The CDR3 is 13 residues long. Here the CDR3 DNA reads TGCAGTGCATGGACAGGTGTTAATGAAAAACTGTTTTTT. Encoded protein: CSAWTGVNEKLFF.

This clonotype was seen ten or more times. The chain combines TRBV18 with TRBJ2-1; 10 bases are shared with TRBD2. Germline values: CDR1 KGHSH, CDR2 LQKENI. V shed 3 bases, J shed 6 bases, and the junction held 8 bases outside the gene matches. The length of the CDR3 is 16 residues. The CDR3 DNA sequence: TGTGCCAGCTCACCGCCCGGACTAGCGGAGGCCAATGAGCAGTTCTTC. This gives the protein CASSPPGLAEANEQFF.

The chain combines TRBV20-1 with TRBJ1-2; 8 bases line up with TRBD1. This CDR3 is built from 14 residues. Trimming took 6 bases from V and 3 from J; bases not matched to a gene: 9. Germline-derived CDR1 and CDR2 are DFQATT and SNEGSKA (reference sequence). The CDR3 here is CSAVTGQGDYGYTF. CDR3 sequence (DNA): TGCAGTGCGGTAACCGGACAGGGAGACTATGGCTACACCTTC.

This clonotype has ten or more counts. In DNA form, the CDR3 reads TGTGCCTCGGGGTGGGGCCGGGAGACCCAGTACTTC. As protein: CASGWGRETQYF. The gene calls are TRBV12-3 or TRBV12-4 and TRBJ2-5, with D perhaps matching TRBD1 or TRBD2 (5 bases each). V was cut by 11 bases and J by 5 bases, with 15 bases left in between. This CDR3 has 12 residues.

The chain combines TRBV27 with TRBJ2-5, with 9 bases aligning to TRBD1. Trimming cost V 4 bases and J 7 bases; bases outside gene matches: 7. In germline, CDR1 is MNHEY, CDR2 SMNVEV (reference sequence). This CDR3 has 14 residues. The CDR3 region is CASSSGQGRGTQYF. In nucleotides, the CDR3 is TGTGCCAGCAGTTCGGGACAGGGCCGGGGGACCCAGTACTTC.

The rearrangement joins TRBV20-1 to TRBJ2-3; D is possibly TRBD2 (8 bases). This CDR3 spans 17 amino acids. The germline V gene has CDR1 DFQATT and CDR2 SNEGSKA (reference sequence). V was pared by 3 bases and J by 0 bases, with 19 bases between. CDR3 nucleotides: TGCAGTGCTAGGGGACAGCCGGGCGGGAGGAGCACAGATACGCAGTATTTT. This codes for CSARGQPGGRSTDTQYF.

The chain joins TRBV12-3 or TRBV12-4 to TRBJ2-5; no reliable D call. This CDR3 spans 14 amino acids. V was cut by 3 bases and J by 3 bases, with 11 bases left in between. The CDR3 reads CASSFRRSEETQYF. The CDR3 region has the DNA TGTGCCAGCAGTTTCCGCCGGTCTGAAGAGACCCAGTACTTC.

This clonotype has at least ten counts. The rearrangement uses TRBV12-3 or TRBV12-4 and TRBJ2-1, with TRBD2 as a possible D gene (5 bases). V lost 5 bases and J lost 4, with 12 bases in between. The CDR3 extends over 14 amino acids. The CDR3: CASSVPPGYNEQFF. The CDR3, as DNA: TGTGCCAGCAGTGTCCCGCCGGGGTACAATGAGCAGTTCTTC.

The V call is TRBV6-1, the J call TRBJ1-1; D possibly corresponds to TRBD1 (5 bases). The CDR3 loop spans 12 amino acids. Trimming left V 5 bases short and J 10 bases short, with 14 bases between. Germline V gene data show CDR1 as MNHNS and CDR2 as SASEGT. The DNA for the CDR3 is TGTGCCAGCAGTCCGGACGGGGCCCGAGCTTTCTTT. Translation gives CASSPDGARAFF.

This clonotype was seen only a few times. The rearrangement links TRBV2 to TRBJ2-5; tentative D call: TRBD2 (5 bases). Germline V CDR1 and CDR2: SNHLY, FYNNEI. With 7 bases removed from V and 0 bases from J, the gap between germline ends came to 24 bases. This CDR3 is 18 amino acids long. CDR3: CASITNLVGAENQETQYF. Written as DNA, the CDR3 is TGTGCCAGCATTACTAATCTGGTGGGAGCGGAGAACCAAGAGACCCAGTACTTC.

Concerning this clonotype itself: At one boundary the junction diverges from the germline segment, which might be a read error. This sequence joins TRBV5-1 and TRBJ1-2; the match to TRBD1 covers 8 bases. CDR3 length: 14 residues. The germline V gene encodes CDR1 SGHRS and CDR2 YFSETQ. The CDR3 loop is CASSLGPGGFGCTF. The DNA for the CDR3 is TGCGCCAGCAGCTTAGGTCCAGGGGGCTTTGGCTGCACCTTC. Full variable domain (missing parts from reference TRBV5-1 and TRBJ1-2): KAGVTQTPRYLIKTRGQQVTLSCSPISGHRSVSWYQQTPGQGLQFLFEYFSETQRNKGNFPGRFSGRQFSNSRSEMNVSTLELGDSALYLCASSLGPGGFGCTFGSGTRLTVV.

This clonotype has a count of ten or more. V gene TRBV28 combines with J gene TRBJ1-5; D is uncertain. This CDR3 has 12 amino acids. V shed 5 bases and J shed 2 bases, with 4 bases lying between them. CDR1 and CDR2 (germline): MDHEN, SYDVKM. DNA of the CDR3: TGTGCCAGCAGTCAGGGCAATCAGCCCCAGCATTTT. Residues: CASSQGNQPQHF.

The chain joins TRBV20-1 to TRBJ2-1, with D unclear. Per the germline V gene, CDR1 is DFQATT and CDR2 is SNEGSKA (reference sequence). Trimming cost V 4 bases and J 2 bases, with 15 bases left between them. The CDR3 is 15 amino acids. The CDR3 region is CSANDLVSPYNEQFF. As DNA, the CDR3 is TGCAGTGCTAACGACCTAGTGAGCCCCTACAATGAGCAGTTCTTC.

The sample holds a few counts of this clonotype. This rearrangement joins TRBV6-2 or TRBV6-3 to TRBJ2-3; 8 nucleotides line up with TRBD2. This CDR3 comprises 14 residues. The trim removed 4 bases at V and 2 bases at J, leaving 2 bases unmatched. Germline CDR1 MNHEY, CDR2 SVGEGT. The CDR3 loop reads CASSFSGITDTQYF. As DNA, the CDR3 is TGTGCCAGCAGTTTTAGCGGGATCACAGATACGCAGTATTTT.

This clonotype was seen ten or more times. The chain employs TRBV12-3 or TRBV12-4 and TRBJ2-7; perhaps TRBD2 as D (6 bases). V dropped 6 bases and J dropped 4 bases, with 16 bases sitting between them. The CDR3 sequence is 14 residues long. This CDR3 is CASSPRLDSYEQYF. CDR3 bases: TGTGCCAGCAGCCCGAGACTAGATTCGTACGAGCAGTACTTC.

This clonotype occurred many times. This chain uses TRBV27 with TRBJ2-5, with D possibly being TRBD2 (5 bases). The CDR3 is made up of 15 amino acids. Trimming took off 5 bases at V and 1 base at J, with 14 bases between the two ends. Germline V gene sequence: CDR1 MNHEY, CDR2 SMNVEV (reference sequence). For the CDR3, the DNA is TGTGCCAGCAGTCCCTCAGCGGCAATCCAAGAGACCCAGTACTTC. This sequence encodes CASSPSAAIQETQYF.

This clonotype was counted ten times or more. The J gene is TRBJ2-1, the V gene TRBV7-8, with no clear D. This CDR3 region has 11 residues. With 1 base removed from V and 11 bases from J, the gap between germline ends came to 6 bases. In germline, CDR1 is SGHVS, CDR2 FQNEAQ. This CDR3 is CASSLVWKQFF. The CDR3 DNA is TGTGCCAGCAGCTTAGTCTGGAAGCAGTTCTTC.

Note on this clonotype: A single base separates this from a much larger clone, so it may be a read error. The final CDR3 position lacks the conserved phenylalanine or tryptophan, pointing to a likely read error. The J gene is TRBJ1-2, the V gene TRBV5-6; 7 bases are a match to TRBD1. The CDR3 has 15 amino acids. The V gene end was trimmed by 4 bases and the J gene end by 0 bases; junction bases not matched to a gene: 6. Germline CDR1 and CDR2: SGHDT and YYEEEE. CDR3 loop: CASSGTEAPNYGYTL. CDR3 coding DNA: TGTGCCAGCAGCGGGACAGAGGCCCCTAACTATGGCTACACCCTC.

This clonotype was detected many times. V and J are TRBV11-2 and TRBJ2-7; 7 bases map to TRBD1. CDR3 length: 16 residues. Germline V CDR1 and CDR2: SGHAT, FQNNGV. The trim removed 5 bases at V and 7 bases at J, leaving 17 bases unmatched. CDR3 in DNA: TGTGCCAGCAGCAGGCACACAGGGGTACGAAGGGTGGAGCAGTACTTC. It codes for CASSRHTGVRRVEQYF.

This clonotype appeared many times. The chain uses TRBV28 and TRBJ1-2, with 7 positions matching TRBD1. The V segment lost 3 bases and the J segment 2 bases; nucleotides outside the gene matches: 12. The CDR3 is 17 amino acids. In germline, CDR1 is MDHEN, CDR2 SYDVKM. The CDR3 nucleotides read TGTGCCAGCAGTTTTCCTCAGGACAGGTCTACGAACTATGGCTACACCTTC. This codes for CASSFPQDRSTNYGYTF.

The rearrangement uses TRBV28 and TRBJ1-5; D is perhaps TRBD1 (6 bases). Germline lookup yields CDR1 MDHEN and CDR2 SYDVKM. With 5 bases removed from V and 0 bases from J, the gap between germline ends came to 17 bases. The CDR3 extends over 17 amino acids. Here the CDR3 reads CASSTLSGHYSNQPQHF. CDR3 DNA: TGTGCCAGCAGTACCTTATCGGGACACTATAGCAATCAGCCCCAGCATTTT.

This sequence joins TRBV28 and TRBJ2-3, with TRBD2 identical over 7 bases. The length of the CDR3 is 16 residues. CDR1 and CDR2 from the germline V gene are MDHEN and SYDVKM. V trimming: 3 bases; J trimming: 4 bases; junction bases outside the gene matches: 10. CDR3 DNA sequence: TGTGCCAGCAGTTTTTACCCGCGGGAGATCGCAGATACGCAGTATTTT. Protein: CASSFYPREIADTQYF.

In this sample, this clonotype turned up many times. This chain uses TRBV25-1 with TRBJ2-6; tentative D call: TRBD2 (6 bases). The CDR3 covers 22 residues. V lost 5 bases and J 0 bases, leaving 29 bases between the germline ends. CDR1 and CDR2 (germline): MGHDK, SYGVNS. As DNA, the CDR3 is TGTGCCAGCAGTACTCCCCCGGGACTTCCGGAGCTAGGGACCTCTGGGGCCAACGTCCTGACTTTC. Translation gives CASSTPPGLPELGTSGANVLTF.

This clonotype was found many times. In DNA form, the CDR3 reads TGTGCCAGTAGCCTAGGACTAGCGGAACAAGAGACCCAGTACTTC. As protein: CASSLGLAEQETQYF. V is TRBV19 and J is TRBJ2-5; 10 bases map to TRBD2. The CDR3 spans 15 residues. Trimming took 6 bases from V and 2 from J; bases not matched to a gene: 6. The germline gives CDR1 LNHDA, CDR2 SQIVND (reference sequence).

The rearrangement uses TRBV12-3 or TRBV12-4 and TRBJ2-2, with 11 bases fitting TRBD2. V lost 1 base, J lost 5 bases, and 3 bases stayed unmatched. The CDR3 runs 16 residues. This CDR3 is CASSLGSSGRTGELFF. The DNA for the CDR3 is TGTGCCAGCAGTTTAGGGTCTAGCGGGAGGACCGGGGAGCTGTTTTTT.

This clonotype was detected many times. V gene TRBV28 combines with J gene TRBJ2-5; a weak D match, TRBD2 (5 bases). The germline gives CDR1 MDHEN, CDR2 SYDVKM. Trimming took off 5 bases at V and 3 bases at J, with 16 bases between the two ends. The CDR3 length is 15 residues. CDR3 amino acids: CASSAYLTKKETQYF. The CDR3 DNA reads TGTGCCAGCAGTGCTTACTTGACTAAGAAAGAGACCCAGTACTTC.